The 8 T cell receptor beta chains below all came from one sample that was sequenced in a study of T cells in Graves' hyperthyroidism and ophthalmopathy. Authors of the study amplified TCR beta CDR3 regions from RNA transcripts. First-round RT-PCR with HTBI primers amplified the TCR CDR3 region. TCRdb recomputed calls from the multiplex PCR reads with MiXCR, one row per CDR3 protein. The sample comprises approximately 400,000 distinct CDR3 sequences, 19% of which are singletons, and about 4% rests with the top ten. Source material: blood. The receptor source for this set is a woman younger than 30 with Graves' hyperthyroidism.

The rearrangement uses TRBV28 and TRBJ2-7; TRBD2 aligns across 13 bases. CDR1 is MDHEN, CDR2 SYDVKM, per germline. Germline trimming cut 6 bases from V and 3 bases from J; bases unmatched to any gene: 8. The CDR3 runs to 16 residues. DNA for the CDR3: TGTGCCAGCAGGTATGGACTAGCGGGAGTGGGCTACGAGCAGTACTTC. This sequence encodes CASRYGLAGVGYEQYF.

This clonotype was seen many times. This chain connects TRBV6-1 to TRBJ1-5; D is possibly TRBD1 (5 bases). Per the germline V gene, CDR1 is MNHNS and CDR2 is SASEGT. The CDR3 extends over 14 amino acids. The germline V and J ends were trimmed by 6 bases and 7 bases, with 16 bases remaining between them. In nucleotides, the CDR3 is TGTGCCAGCAGGGCAGGGCAATGGGGGCAGCCCCAGCATTTT. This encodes CASRAGQWGQPQHF.

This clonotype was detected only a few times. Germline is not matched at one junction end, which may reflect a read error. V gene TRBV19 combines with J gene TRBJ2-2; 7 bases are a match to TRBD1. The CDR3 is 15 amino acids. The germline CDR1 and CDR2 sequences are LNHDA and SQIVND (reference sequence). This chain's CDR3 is CASSPLDRTNGELCF. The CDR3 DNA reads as TGTGCCAGTAGCCCACTGGACAGGACGAACGGGGAGCTGTGTTTT.

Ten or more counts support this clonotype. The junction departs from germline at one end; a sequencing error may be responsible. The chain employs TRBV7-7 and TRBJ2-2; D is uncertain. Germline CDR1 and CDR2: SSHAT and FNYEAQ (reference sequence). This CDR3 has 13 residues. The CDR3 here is CASSFGNTGELFF. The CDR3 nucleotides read TGTGCTAGCAGCTTTGGGAACACCGGGGAGCTGTTTTTT.

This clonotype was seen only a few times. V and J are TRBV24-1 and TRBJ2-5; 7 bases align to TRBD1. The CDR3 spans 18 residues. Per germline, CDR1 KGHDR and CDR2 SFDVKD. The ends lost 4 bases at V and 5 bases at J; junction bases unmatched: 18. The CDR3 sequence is CATSDTTGPVTSKETQYF. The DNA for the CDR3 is TGTGCCACCAGTGACACGACAGGGCCCGTAACGAGTAAGGAGACCCAGTACTTC.

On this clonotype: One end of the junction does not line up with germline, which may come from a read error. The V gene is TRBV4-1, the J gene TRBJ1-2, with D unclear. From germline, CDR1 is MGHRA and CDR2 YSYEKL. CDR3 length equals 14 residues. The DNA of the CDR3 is TGCGCCAGCAGCCAAGTTTCCAGCCCCTATGTCTACACCTTC. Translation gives CASSQVSSPYVYTF.

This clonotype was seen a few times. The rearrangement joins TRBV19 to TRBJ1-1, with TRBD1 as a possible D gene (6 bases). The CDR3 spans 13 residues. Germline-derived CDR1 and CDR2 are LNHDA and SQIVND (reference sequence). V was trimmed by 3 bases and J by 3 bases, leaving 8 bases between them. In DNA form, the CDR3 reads TGTGCCAGTAGTATGGAGGGGGACACTGAAGCTTTCTTT. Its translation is CASSMEGDTEAFF.

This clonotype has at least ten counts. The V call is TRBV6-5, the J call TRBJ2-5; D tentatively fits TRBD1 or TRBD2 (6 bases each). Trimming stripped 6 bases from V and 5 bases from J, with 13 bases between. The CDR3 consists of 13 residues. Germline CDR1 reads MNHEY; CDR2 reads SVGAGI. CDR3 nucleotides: TGTGCCAGCAGAAAGGGGGGATGGGAGACCCAGTACTTC. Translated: CASRKGGWETQYF.